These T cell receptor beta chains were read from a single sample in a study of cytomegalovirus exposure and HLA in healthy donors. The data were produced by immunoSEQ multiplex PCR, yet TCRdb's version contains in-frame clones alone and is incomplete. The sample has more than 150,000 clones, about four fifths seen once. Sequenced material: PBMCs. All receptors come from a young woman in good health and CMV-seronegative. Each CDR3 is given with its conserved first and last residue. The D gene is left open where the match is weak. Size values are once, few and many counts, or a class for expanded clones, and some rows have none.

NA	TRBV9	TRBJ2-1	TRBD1	CASSTAGGLKNEQFF	TGTGCCAGCAGTACAGCAGGGGGCTTAAAAAATGAGCAGTTCTTC
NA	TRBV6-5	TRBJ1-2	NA	CASSYSTANYGYTF	TGTGCCAGCAGTTACTCGACAGCTAACTATGGCTACACCTTC
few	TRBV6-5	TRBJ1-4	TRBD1	CASSSGQGAEKLFF	TGTGCCAGCAGTTCGGGACAGGGGGCGGAAAAACTGTTTTTT
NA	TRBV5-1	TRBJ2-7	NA	CASSADNYYEQYF	TGCGCCAGCAGCGCGGACAATTACTACGAGCAGTACTTC
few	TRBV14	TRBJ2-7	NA	CASSPSLALEQYF	TGTGCCAGCAGCCCGAGTCTAGCGCTCGAGCAGTACTTC
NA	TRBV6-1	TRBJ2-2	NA	CASSVNRVGLTGELFF	TGTGCCAGCAGTGTAAACAGGGTCGGGTTAACCGGGGAGCTGTTTTTT
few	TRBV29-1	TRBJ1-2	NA	CSVPRGVPSGGYTF	TGCAGCGTCCCCCGGGGTGTACCTTCGGGGGGCTACACCTTC
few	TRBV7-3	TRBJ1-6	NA	CASSLTSGMNSPLHF	TGTGCCAGCAGCTTAACCTCCGGGATGAATTCACCCCTCCACTTT
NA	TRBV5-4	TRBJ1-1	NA	CASSLGGITEAFF	TGTGCCAGCAGCTTGGGGGGCATCACTGAAGCTTTCTTT
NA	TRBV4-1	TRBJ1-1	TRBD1	CASSQPRTGPDTEAFF	TGCGCCAGCAGCCAACCTAGGACAGGGCCGGACACTGAAGCTTTCTTT
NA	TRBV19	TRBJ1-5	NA	CASSISGGGQPQHF	TGTGCCAGTAGTATATCGGGGGGCGGGCAGCCCCAGCATTTT
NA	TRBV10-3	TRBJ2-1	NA	CAISGGAINDREQFF	TGTGCCATCAGTGGGGGCGCAATCAATGACAGGGAGCAGTTCTTC
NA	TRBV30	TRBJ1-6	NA	CAWRPDMGPSSPLHF	TGTGCCTGGAGGCCGGACATGGGGCCCAGTTCACCCCTCCACTTT
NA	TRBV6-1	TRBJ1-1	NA	CASSDQENTEAFF	TGTGCCAGCAGTGATCAGGAGAACACTGAAGCTTTCTTT
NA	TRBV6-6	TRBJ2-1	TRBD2	CASSTLAPAYNEQFF	TGTGCCAGCAGCACACTAGCGCCCGCCTACAATGAGCAGTTCTTC
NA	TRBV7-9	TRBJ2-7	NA	CASSFPPNRYEQYF	TGTGCCAGCAGCTTCCCCCCTAACCGCTACGAGCAGTACTTC
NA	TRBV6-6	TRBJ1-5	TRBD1	CASSRQGARNQPQHF	TGTGCCAGCAGCCGACAGGGGGCGCGCAATCAGCCCCAGCATTTT
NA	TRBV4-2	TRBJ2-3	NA	CASSQEAHTDTQYF	TGTGCCAGCAGCCAAGAGGCCCACACAGATACGCAGTATTTT
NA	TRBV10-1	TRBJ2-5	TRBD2	CASRSLAGGGIETQYF	TGCGCCAGCAGGTCCCTAGCGGGGGGCGGGATAGAGACCCAGTACTTC
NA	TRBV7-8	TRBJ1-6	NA	CASSALQGQGSPLHF	TGTGCCAGCAGCGCCCTACAGGGCCAGGGTTCACCCCTCCACTTT
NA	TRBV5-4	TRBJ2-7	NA	CASSLGLAGGEQYF	TGTGCCAGCAGCTTGGGACTGGCAGGGGGGGAGCAGTACTTC
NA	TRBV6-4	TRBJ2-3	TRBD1	CASSGTGAGDTQYF	TGTGCCAGCAGTGGGACAGGGGCGGGCGATACGCAGTATTTT
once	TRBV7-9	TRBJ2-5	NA	CASSLAPRAETQYF	TGTGCCAGCAGCTTAGCGCCGAGGGCGGAGACCCAGTACTTC
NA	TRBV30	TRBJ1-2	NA	CAWTSYRWTNYGYTF	TGTGCCTGGACGAGCTACAGGTGGACTAACTATGGCTACACCTTC
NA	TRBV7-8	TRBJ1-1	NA	CASSTQGMGTEAFF	TGTGCCAGCAGCACACAGGGAATGGGGACTGAAGCTTTCTTT
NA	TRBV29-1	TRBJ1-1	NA	CSVEEGPAGTEAFF	TGCAGCGTTGAAGAAGGGCCCGCGGGGACTGAAGCTTTCTTT
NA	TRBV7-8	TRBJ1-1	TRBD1	CASRPDRGLGNTEAFF	TGTGCCAGCAGACCCGACAGGGGACTTGGGAACACTGAAGCTTTCTTT
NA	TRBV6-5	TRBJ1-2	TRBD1	CASSGRGQYWGYTF	TGTGCCAGCAGTGGCCGGGGACAGTATTGGGGCTACACCTTC
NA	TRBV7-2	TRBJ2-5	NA	CASSSGGFQETQYF	TGTGCCAGCAGCTCCGGGGGTTTCCAAGAGACCCAGTACTTC
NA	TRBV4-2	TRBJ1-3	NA	CASSQGEGRPGNTIYF	TGTGCCAGCAGCCAAGGGGAGGGTAGGCCTGGAAACACCATATATTTT
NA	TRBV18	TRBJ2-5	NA	CATTKGFEETQYF	TGTGCCACCACGAAGGGGTTTGAAGAGACCCAGTACTTC
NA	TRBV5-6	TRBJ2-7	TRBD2	CASSWTSAYEQYF	TGTGCCAGCAGCTGGACTAGCGCCTACGAGCAGTACTTC
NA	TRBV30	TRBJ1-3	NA	CAWSGNSGNTIYF	TGTGCCTGGAGTGGTAACTCTGGAAACACCATATATTTT
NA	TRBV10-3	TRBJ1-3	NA	CAISDRKQAGNTIYF	TGTGCCATCAGTGACAGAAAGCAGGCGGGAAACACCATATATTTT
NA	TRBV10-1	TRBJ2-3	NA	CASKASLTDTQYF	TGCGCCAGCAAGGCTAGCCTAACAGATACGCAGTATTTT